Following are 8 T cell receptor beta chains from one sample sequenced in a study of T cells in Graves' hyperthyroidism and ophthalmopathy. Authors of the study amplified TCR beta CDR3 regions from RNA transcripts. HTBI primers were employed in a first-round RT-PCR of the TCR CDR3. TCRdb called the multiplex PCR reads again in MiXCR, with one record for every CDR3 protein. The sample lists around 420,000 distinct CDR3 sequences; approximately 15% were seen once. The sequenced material came from blood. The receptors stem from a woman aged 18-29 years with Graves' hyperthyroidism.

This clonotype was recorded many times. The V gene is TRBV28, the J gene TRBJ1-3; D gene ambiguous. The CDR3 runs to 12 residues. Germline V gene data show CDR1 as MDHEN and CDR2 as SYDVKM. V was pared by 3 bases and J by 3 bases, with 3 bases between. In nucleotides, the CDR3 is TGTGCCAGCAGTTTTGATGGAAACACCATATATTTT. It encodes CASSFDGNTIYF. The entire variable domain, with the rest obtained from reference TRBV28 and TRBJ1-3, is as follows: DVKVTQSSRYLVKRTGEKVFLECVQDMDHENMFWYRQDPGLGLRLIYFSYDVKMKEKGDIPEGYSVSREKKERFSLILESASTNQTSMYLCASSFDGNTIYFGEGSWLTVV.

The gene calls are TRBV5-1 and TRBJ1-6, with D perhaps TRBD1 (5 bases). The germline V and J ends were trimmed by 0 bases and 10 bases, with 11 bases remaining between them. Looked up from germline, CDR1 is SGHRS and CDR2 is YFSETQ. This CDR3 is built from 14 residues. The CDR3 reads CASSLGAQGSPLHF. The CDR3 DNA reads as TGCGCCAGCAGCTTGGGGGCGCAGGGATCACCCCTCCACTTT. The full variable domain, its missing parts supplied by reference TRBV5-1 and TRBJ1-6, is KAGVTQTPRYLIKTRGQQVTLSCSPISGHRSVSWYQQTPGQGLQFLFEYFSETQRNKGNFPGRFSGRQFSNSRSEMNVSTLELGDSALYLCASSLGAQGSPLHFGNGTRLTVT.

This clonotype was detected ten times or more. This chain links TRBV11-2 with TRBJ2-2, with 9 bases lining up with TRBD2. Germline V gene sequence: CDR1 SGHAT, CDR2 FQNNGV. This CDR3 is 17 amino acids long. J gave up 5 bases and V 4 bases, and 11 bases lay outside the gene matches. The CDR3 sequence: CASSYRGGLAGTGELFF. The CDR3 DNA follows: TGTGCCAGCAGCTACCGGGGCGGGCTAGCGGGGACCGGGGAGCTGTTTTTT.

The gene calls are TRBV9 and TRBJ1-4; no clear D. This CDR3 is built from 15 residues. The germline V gene encodes CDR1 SGDLS and CDR2 YYNGEE. Deletions cut 0 bases from V and 8 bases from J, with 14 bases between. CDR3 in amino acids: CASSVASGFGEKLFF. CDR3 nucleotides: TGTGCCAGCAGCGTAGCGAGTGGGTTCGGGGAAAAACTGTTTTTT.

This clonotype was seen a handful of times. The gene calls are TRBV28 and TRBJ1-2, with D perhaps matching TRBD1 (5 bases). The CDR3 is 15 amino acids. In germline, CDR1 is MDHEN, CDR2 SYDVKM. V dropped 5 bases and J dropped 8 bases, with 21 bases sitting between them. The CDR3 DNA sequence: TGTGCCAGCAGTGGGGGAGGGCGAGTCCGGGGGGGCTACACCTTC. Protein product: CASSGGGRVRGGYTF.

This clonotype came up many times. The gene calls are TRBV28 and TRBJ2-5; 8 bases are a match to TRBD1. This CDR3 spans 14 amino acids. V was pared by 8 bases and J by 6 bases, with 11 bases of the junction left unmatched. The germline V gene encodes CDR1 MDHEN and CDR2 SYDVKM. The CDR3 reads CASVLSGGAKTQYF. The CDR3 coding sequence is TGTGCCAGCGTCCTCTCAGGGGGCGCGAAGACCCAGTACTTC.

This clonotype was observed many times. The CDR3 nucleotides are TGCGCCAGCAGCTTGGCCGCTAGCGGGAGTTCCTACAATGAGCAGTTCTTC. It codes for CASSLAASGSSYNEQFF. The chain is built from TRBV5-1 and TRBJ2-1; 10 bases are shared with TRBD2. The V segment lost 0 bases and the J segment 1 base; nucleotides outside the gene matches: 4. The length of the CDR3 is 17 residues. Germline assignment: CDR1 SGHRS and CDR2 YFSETQ.

The chain links TRBV6-1 to TRBJ2-5, with D possibly TRBD1 on 6 matching bases. Trimming took 5 bases from V and 5 from J, leaving 12 bases between them. The CDR3 covers 13 residues. Germline CDR1 reads MNHNS; CDR2 reads SASEGT. The CDR3 loop reads CASSFGQRETQYF. The CDR3 DNA follows: TGTGCCAGCAGTTTCGGACAGCGGGAGACCCAGTACTTC.